This TCR beta chain was identified in a study of response to subunit inactivated influenza vaccine listed by TCRdb under 2018. Looking at the study overall: Deep quantitative profiling of the T cell receptor repertoire was used in the study to follow responses to a trivalent subunit inactivated influenza vaccine. General study outcomes and caveats: It was suggested by the authors that each seasonal influenza vaccination may recruit only a limited number of new T cells.

In regard to this clonotype: Its antigen remains unidentified. Within one base of it there is no much larger clone, and no base qualities were kept.

The germline V and J ends show losses of 5 bases and 3 bases respectively, and no gene match explains 9 bases of the junction. In the germline V gene (reference sequence), CDR1 corresponds to SEHNR and CDR2 to FQNEAQ. The CDR3 contains 15 residues, cysteine and phenylalanine counted. The only DNA kept is the CDR3, 45 bases in frame from the first base. Libraries were constructed by RT-PCR. Sequenced using an Illumina HiSeq 2500. TCRdb reprocessing: public reads trimmed at Q25 with fastp, clones called with MiXCR, in-frame beta chains kept. Rows with a matching CDR3 protein are joined into one entry that keeps the most common DNA and genes. This sample has under 750,000 distinct CDR3 sequences in its table, and 12% of those were observed once. The top ten clones comprise 9.5% to 13% of the sample.

The rearranged segments are TRBV7-9 and TRBJ1-1; TRBD1 fits 7 bases in the junction. The TCR was taken from a man between 50 and 59 years old who received an inactivated influenza vaccine. Donor details come from another sample of the same person, matched by shared clones. This specimen consisted of PBMCs from blood, obtained on the day of vaccination. The DNA sequence reads TGTGCCAGCAGCCCCTCAGCCAGGGGGGACACTGAAGCTTTCTTT. It translates as CASSPSARGDTEAFF.